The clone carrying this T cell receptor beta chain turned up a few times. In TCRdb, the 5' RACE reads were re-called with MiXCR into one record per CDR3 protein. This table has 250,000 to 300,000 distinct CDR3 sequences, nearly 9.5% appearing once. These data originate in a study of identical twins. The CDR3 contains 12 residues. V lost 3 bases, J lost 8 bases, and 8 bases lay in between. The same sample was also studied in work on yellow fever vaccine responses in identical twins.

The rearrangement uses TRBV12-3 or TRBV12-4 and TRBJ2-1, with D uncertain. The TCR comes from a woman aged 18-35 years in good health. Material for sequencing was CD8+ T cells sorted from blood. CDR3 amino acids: CASSFEVDEQFF. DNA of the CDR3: TGTGCCAGCAGTTTCGAAGTAGATGAGCAGTTCTTC.